A single sample is the source of the 23 T cell receptor beta chains below, sequenced in a study of OX40 agonist ivuxolimab in advanced cancers. TCRdb's copy holds only in-frame clones and misses some; the assay was immunoSEQ multiplex PCR. The sample shows approximately 60,000 clones, around 87% of them seen only once. This specimen was CD4+ or CD8+ T cells sorted from blood, taken in a trial of the OX40 agonist ivuxolimab. The source is an adult with an advanced solid tumor such as melanoma, head and neck, liver or kidney cancer.

The J gene is TRBJ2-7, the V gene TRBV6-6; 10 bases match TRBD2. Germline V gene sequence: CDR1 MNHNY, CDR2 SVGAGI (reference sequence). The CDR3 runs 15 residues. After removal of 0 bases from V and 3 bases from J, the junction contained 2 bases not matched to a gene. CDR3 nucleotide sequence: TGTGCCAGCAGTTACTCCCGGACTAGCGGCTACGAGCAGTACTTC. It codes for CASSYSRTSGYEQYF.

This clone was detected only a few times. The chain couples TRBV10-2 to TRBJ2-3; TRBD2 aligns across 8 bases. V dropped 3 bases and J dropped 1; count of bases not matched to a gene: 3. This CDR3 contains 15 residues. CDR1 and CDR2 from the germline V gene are WSHSY and SAAADI. CDR3 amino acids: CASSDPAGGTDTQYF. The CDR3 DNA reads TGCGCCAGCAGTGATCCAGCGGGGGGCACAGATACGCAGTATTTT.

This clone was observed a single time. This sequence joins TRBV5-4 and TRBJ2-2; possible D gene TRBD2, 7 bases. Per germline, CDR1 SGHNT and CDR2 YYREEE (reference sequence). Trimming took 1 base from V and 5 from J, leaving 15 bases between them. The CDR3 sequence is 16 residues long. CDR3 sequence reads: CASSLPGGQGTGELFF. The CDR3 bases are TGTGCCAGCAGCTTGCCCGGGGGGCAAGGAACCGGGGAGCTGTTTTTT. Full variable domain (rest looked up from reference TRBV5-4 and TRBJ2-2): ETGVTQSPTHLIKTRGQQVTLRCSSQSGHNTVSWYQQALGQGPQFIFQYYREEENGRGNFPPRFSGLQFPNYSSELNVNALELDDSALYLCASSLPGGQGTGELFFGEGSRLTVL.

The chain has TRBV19 and TRBJ1-5, with 7 positions matching TRBD1. The CDR3 has 15 residues. The germline gives CDR1 LNHDA, CDR2 SQIVND (reference sequence). Trimming at V came to 4 bases and at J to 4 bases, leaving 7 bases not matched to a gene. CDR3 amino acids: CASSRIGTVNQPQHF. The CDR3 nucleotides are TGTGCCAGTAGTAGAATTGGGACAGTGAATCAGCCCCAGCATTTT.

This rearrangement joins TRBV5-1 to TRBJ2-1; TRBD2 matches 10 bases. With 2 bases clipped from V and 6 bases from J, the junction kept 8 bases outside the gene matches. This CDR3 is 16 amino acids long. Germline V gives CDR1 SGHRS, CDR2 YFSETQ. CDR3 loop: CASSFGASGRINEQFF. As DNA, the CDR3 is TGCGCCAGCAGCTTTGGGGCTAGCGGGAGAATCAATGAGCAGTTCTTC. Filled out from reference TRBV5-1 and TRBJ2-1, the complete variable domain reads KAGVTQTPRYLIKTRGQQVTLSCSPISGHRSVSWYQQTPGQGLQFLFEYFSETQRNKGNFPGRFSGRQFSNSRSEMNVSTLELGDSALYLCASSFGASGRINEQFFGPGTRLTVL.

This clone is a singleton in its sample. The V gene is TRBV28, the J gene TRBJ1-2, with 10 bases lining up with TRBD1. The CDR3 totals 14 residues. V lost 7 bases and J lost 2; bases outside the gene matches: 4. CDR1 and CDR2 (germline): MDHEN, SYDVKM. CDR3 DNA sequence: TGTGCCAGCACATTGGGACAGGGGAACTATGGCTACACCTTC. Residues: CASTLGQGNYGYTF.

Worth noting for this clone: In the same sample, other DNA sequences code for this CDR3. CDR3 region: CASSMTGVGNQPQHF. CDR3 sequence (DNA): TGTGCCAGCAGTATGACAGGGGTTGGGAATCAGCCCCAGCATTTT. The chain has TRBV6-1 and TRBJ1-5, with TRBD1 identical over 8 bases. The V gene's germline CDR1 is MNHNS and CDR2 SASEGT. The CDR3 has 15 residues. After removal of 5 bases from V and 4 bases from J, the junction contained 7 bases not matched to a gene.

J is TRBJ2-5 and V is TRBV11-2; no clear D gene. The V end lost 0 bases, the J end lost 5 bases, and 4 bases lay between the germline ends. The CDR3 loop spans 12 amino acids. From germline, CDR1 is SGHAT and CDR2 FQNNGV. In nucleotides, the CDR3 is TGTGCCAGCAGCTTAGAGGGGGAGACCCAGTACTTC. Protein sequence: CASSLEGETQYF.

Only a few counts were recorded for this clone. The chain combines TRBV7-8 with TRBJ1-1; weak D call: TRBD1 (5 bases). V was clipped by 7 bases and J by 1 base, with 16 bases between them. The CDR3 is 15 residues long. CDR1 is SGHVS, CDR2 FQNEAQ, per germline. In DNA, the CDR3 is TGTGCCAGCACCCCGAGGGGCGGGCAGAACACTGAAGCTTTCTTT. Translated: CASTPRGGQNTEAFF.

The J gene is TRBJ1-4, the V gene TRBV7-8, with 10 bases lining up with TRBD1. The V gene's germline CDR1 is SGHVS and CDR2 FQNEAQ. Trimming cost V 5 bases and J 4 bases; bases outside gene matches: 10. This CDR3 spans 17 amino acids. The CDR3 spells CASSPSRDRGRNEKLFF. The CDR3 nucleotides are TGTGCCAGCAGCCCGTCCCGGGACAGGGGTCGTAATGAAAAACTGTTTTTT.

This chain's CDR3 is CASSLARETQYF. Here the CDR3 DNA reads TGTGCCAGCAGCTTAGCGCGGGAAACGCAGTATTTT. The genes are TRBV7-2 and TRBJ2-3; D perhaps matches TRBD2 (6 bases). The V gene's germline CDR1 is SGHTA and CDR2 FQGNSA. V was pared by 0 bases and J by 9 bases, with 7 bases between. CDR3 length: 12 residues.

The chain carries TRBV30 and TRBJ2-7; weak D call: TRBD2 (7 bases). The CDR3 totals 15 residues. V dropped 2 bases and J dropped 0 bases, with 14 bases sitting between them. Germline CDR1 is GTSNPN and CDR2 is SVGIG (reference sequence). The CDR3 region has the DNA TGTGCCTGGAGTTCCCGGGGGGCCACCTCCTACGAGCAGTACTTC. Its protein is CAWSSRGATSYEQYF.

The chain carries TRBV7-2 and TRBJ1-2; no reliable D call. CDR1 is SGHTA, CDR2 FQGNSA, per germline. The CDR3 covers 14 residues. Trimming shortened V by 4 bases and J by 7 bases, and 16 bases separated the two germline ends. The CDR3: CASSSFFSRGGYTF. The CDR3 DNA follows: TGTGCCAGCAGCTCCTTTTTTTCTCGGGGTGGCTACACCTTC. The variable domain in full, with the rest retrieved from reference TRBV7-2 and TRBJ1-2, is GAGVSQSPSNKVTEKGKDVELRCDPISGHTALYWYRQSLGQGLEFLIYFQGNSAPDKSGLPSDRFSAERTGGSVSTLTIQRTQQEDSAVYLCASSSFFSRGGYTFGSGTRLTVV.

J is TRBJ1-1 and V is TRBV2, with D hard to call. The CDR3 contains 11 residues. Germline V gene sequence: CDR1 SNHLY, CDR2 FYNNEI. Trimming pared 3 bases from V and 9 bases from J, leaving 8 bases between. CDR3 DNA: TGTGCCAGCAGTGATTTTAGGCAAGCTTTCTTT. It codes for CASSDFRQAFF.

V and J are TRBV9 and TRBJ2-1, with TRBD2 matching 12 bases. The CDR3 has 15 residues. V shed 0 bases and J 6 bases; nucleotides not matched to a gene: 1. From germline, CDR1 is SGDLS and CDR2 YYNGEE. The DNA for the CDR3 is TGTGCCAGCAGCGTAGCTAGCGGGAGGGGCAATGAGCAGTTCTTC. Its protein product is CASSVASGRGNEQFF.

This clone was found a few times. The chain recombines TRBV9 with TRBJ2-3; D is perhaps TRBD2 (5 bases). The V end was cut by 1 base, the J end by 0 bases, with 9 bases between. This CDR3 contains 15 residues. Germline loops: CDR1 SGDLS, CDR2 YYNGEE. Here the CDR3 reads CASSVSTSSTDTQYF. DNA for the CDR3: TGTGCCAGCAGCGTATCCACTAGTAGCACAGATACGCAGTATTTT.

This sequence joins TRBV5-1 and TRBJ1-1, with D maybe TRBD1 (6 bases). CDR1 and CDR2 (germline): SGHRS, YFSETQ. V was clipped by 4 bases and J by 0 bases, with 16 bases between them. This CDR3 is built from 16 residues. The CDR3 is CASSVGNRVMNTEAFF. The CDR3 DNA is TGCGCCAGCAGCGTGGGGAACAGGGTCATGAACACTGAAGCTTTCTTT.

This rearrangement joins TRBV4-1 to TRBJ1-3; D gene uncertain. The CDR3 is made up of 16 amino acids. Trimming took off 3 bases at V and 0 bases at J, with 12 bases between the two ends. CDR1 is MGHRA, CDR2 YSYEKL, per germline. CDR3 residues: CASSQADAYSGNTIYF. CDR3 DNA sequence: TGCGCCAGCAGCCAGGCGGACGCTTACTCTGGAAACACCATATATTTT.

This rearrangement joins TRBV6-1 to TRBJ2-7; 10 bases line up with TRBD2. The trim removed 6 bases at V and 4 bases at J, leaving 6 bases unmatched. The CDR3 covers 14 residues. Looked up from germline, CDR1 is MNHNS and CDR2 is SASEGT. This CDR3 reads CASRPSGSGYEQYF. The DNA of the CDR3 is TGTGCCAGCAGGCCTAGCGGGAGCGGATACGAGCAGTACTTC.

This chain links TRBV5-1 with TRBJ1-5; 7 bases line up with TRBD1. Trimming removed 4 bases from V and 7 bases from J; junction bases left unmatched: 5. The germline V gene encodes CDR1 SGHRS and CDR2 YFSETQ. The CDR3 runs 13 residues. CDR3 in amino acids: CASSIQGGQPQHF. The CDR3 coding sequence is TGCGCCAGCAGCATTCAGGGGGGCCAGCCCCAGCATTTT.

This rearrangement joins TRBV12-5 to TRBJ2-5; 10 bases are a match to TRBD2. The CDR3 has 14 amino acids. Germline CDR1 reads LGHNT; CDR2 reads FRNRAP. Losses at the gene ends were 8 bases for V and 5 bases for J; bases not matched to a gene: 8. CDR3 loop: CASSPGLALETQYF. The CDR3 DNA sequence: TGTGCTAGTAGTCCGGGACTAGCGTTGGAGACCCAGTACTTC.

In its sample, this clone was seen a few times. The chain uses TRBV4-2 and TRBJ2-7, with 7 positions matching TRBD2. Losses at the gene ends were 4 bases for V and 7 bases for J; bases not matched to a gene: 19. The CDR3 has 17 amino acids. CDR1 and CDR2 from the germline V gene are LGHNA and YNFKEQ. The CDR3 DNA reads TGTGCCAGCAGCCCCCCAAGCGTGGGGGGGGATATCGAGGAGCAGTACTTC. It is translated as CASSPPSVGGDIEEQYF.

This sequence joins TRBV10-3 and TRBJ1-6, with D tentatively TRBD1 (5 bases). V was clipped by 10 bases and J by 11 bases, with 15 bases between them. Germline CDR1 reads ENHRY; CDR2 reads SYGVKD. The CDR3 consists of 12 residues. CDR3 sequence reads: CATGGGAAPLHF. The CDR3 DNA reads TGTGCCACCGGGGGAGGGGCGGCACCCCTCCACTTT.